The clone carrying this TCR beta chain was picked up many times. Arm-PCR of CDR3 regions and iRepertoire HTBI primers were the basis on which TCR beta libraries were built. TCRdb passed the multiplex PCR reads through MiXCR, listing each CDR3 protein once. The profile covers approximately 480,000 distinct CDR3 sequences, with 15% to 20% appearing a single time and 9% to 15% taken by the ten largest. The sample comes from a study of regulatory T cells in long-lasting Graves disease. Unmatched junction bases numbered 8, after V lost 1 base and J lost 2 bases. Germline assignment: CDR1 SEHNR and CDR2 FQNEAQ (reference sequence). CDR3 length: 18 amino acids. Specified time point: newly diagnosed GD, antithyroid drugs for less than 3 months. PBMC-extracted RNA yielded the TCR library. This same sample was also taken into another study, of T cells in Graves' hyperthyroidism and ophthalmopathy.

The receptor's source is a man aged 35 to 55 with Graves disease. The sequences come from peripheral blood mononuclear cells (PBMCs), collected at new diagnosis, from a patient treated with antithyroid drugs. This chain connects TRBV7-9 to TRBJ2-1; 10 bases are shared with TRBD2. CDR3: CASSLVSSGSGAYNEQFF. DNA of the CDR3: TGTGCCAGCAGCTTAGTCTCTAGCGGGAGTGGGGCCTACAATGAGCAGTTCTTC.